This TCR beta chain was captured in a study of blood T cell repertoires in COVID-19. The CDR3 covers 16 residues. Here immunoSEQ multiplex PCR was the method, and the copy in TCRdb shows in-frame clones only, minus some. Among 300,000 to 400,000 clones listed, roughly 88% were seen once. V and J are TRBV21-1 and TRBJ2-7; the table's D gene call, TRBD2, was not cross checked with the DNA. TRBV21-1 is a pseudogene locus. This TCR was sampled from a woman between 25 and 40 years old with acute COVID-19. Specimen: PBMCs or T cells enriched from blood (not recorded which). CDR3 bases: TGTGCCAGCAGCAGACCCGACGGGAGAGGTACATACGAGCAGTACTTC. Its translation: CASSRPDGRGTYEQYF.